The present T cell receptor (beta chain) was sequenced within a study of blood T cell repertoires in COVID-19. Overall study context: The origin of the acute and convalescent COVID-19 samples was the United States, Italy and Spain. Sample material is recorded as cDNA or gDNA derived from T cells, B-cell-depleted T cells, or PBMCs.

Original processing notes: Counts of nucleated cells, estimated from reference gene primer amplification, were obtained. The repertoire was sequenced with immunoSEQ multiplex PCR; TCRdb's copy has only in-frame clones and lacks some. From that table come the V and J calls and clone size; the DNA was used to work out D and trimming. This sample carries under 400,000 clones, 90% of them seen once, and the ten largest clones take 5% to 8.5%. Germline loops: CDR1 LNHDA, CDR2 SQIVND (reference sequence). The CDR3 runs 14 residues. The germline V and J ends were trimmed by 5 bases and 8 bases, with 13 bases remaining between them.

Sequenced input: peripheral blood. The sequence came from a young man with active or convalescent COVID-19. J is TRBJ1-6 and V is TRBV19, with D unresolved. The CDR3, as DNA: TGTGCCAGTAGTCCCGCAGCAGAGGATTCACCCCTCCACTTT. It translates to CASSPAAEDSPLHF.